The text below deals with one T cell receptor beta chain. What it binds is not known. The data originate from a study of type 1 regulatory T cells. TCRdb ran MiXCR on the reads and lists one entry per CDR3 protein. The sample consists of approximately 23,000 distinct CDR3 sequences, 72% of them appearing once. V lost 0 bases to trimming and J lost 2 bases, with 11 bases between them. The CDR3 extends over 15 amino acids. Germline lookup yields CDR1 MNHNS and CDR2 SASEGT. The TCR originated in a human donor in good health. This chain uses TRBV6-1 with TRBJ2-7, with D perhaps TRBD1 or TRBD2 (6 bases each). The sequenced sample was cultured T cells, either the whole culture or a sorted T cell fraction (not recorded which). The subset denotes: Tr1-enriched cell product generated in vitro against host alloantigens. This CDR3 reads CASSEAGGYTYEQYF. DNA of the CDR3: TGTGCCAGCAGTGAAGCGGGGGGCTATACCTACGAGCAGTACTTC.